This T cell receptor beta chain was identified during a study of shared clonotypes between healthy human individuals. Study results and limitations: Generally, naive subsets (rather than memory subsets) showed larger estimated richness. Generation of non-shared clonotypes was less probable than generation of clonotypes shared by all four donors. Researchers sampled only blood; tissue repertoires likely differ.

Concerning this clone itself: What it binds is not known.

Every contributor of samples was a Caucasian grown-up residing in Nashville, Tennessee. Produced via immunoSEQ multiplex PCR; TCRdb's table is partial and in-frame only. This table has 600,000 to 800,000 clones, approximately 72% appearing once. Sample: memory CD4+ T cells sorted from blood. Described subset: CD45RA-negative fraction. The sequence came from a woman in her 30s in good health.

The CDR3 DNA is TGTGCCAGCAGCAAAGGACGGGCATACGAGCAGTACTTC. Translation gives CASSKGRAYEQYF. The chain is built from TRBV7-7 and TRBJ2-7, with D unclear. This CDR3 is built from 13 residues. Germline CDR1 is SSHAT and CDR2 is FNYEAQ (reference sequence). V lost 5 bases, J lost 4 bases, and 12 bases lay in between. Based on the CDR3 plus reference TRBV7-7 and TRBJ2-7, the full variable domain is GAGVSQSPRYKVTKRGQDVTLRCDPISSHATLYWYQQALGQGPEFLTYFNYEAQPDKSGLPSDRFSAERPEGSISTLTIQRTEQRDSAMYRCASSKGRAYEQYFGPGTRLTVT.